The sequence of this T cell receptor (beta chain) was determined in a study of blood T cell repertoires in COVID-19 (dated by TCRdb to 2018 to 2020). Context from the whole study: Collaborator samples came from the United States, Italy and Spain and covered acute and convalescent phases of COVID-19. Where available, HLA class I and class II types were obtained from metadata supplied by the sample provider rather than from assay-based typing. The dataset comprised deeply sampled blood TCRbeta repertoires from subjects exposed to, actively infected with, or recovered from COVID-19. The samples were drawn from the first 160 participants of the ongoing ImmuneRACE study and from 1,254 subjects provided by 6 global collaborators. The sample metadata nearly always contained a de-identified subject ID, COVID-19 status, age in years and sex. The material from the prospective study consisted of cDNA or gDNA derived from T cells, B-cell-depleted T cells, or PBMCs. A freely available public database, intended as a resource for researchers studying the immune response to SARS-CoV-2, is where the repertoires were released.

Here is what the overall study found, with its caveats: The amount of clinical and demographic metadata varied by source and participant and was provided uncurated.

From the germline V gene (reference sequence), CDR1 is MNHNY and CDR2 is SVGAGI. V trim: 6 bases; J trim: 0 bases; unmatched bases: 7. The CDR3, cysteine through phenylalanine, is 16 amino acids long. The read is trimmed to its CDR3 DNA, 48 bases read in frame from base 1. TCRbeta CDR3 regions were amplified from genomic DNA by means of the immunoSEQ Assay, a bias-controlled multiplex PCR. The paper's processing steps were these. The number of nucleated cells in each sample was estimated from the amplification of reference gene primers within the assay. Sequence reads were collapsed and filtered to measure the absolute abundance of every unique TCRbeta CDR3 rearrangement. For each sample, productive Simpson clonality was calculated as the square root of Simpson's diversity index over productive rearrangements. TCRdb holds this immuneACCESS table with in-frame rearrangements only. Some clones are missing; in checked studies, unresolved V genes explain under half, and the rest has no known cause. That table gives V, J and clone size, and the DNA gave D and trimming. Recorded for this sample are more than 150,000 clones; roughly 87% of them occurred a single time. The ten most abundant clones make up more than 6.5% of the sample.

Regarding this clone: No antigen is known for it. No base quality information exists; no much larger clone differs at one position.

In the prospective study, participants were about 18 to 95 years old, resided in 25 or so geographic areas of the United States, and were enrolled through a virtual design. Cohort assignment in the prospective study relied on participant-reported clinical history from a screening survey and a study questionnaire. For ImmuneRACE Cohort 3, a participant was defined as recovered based on two consecutive negative NP/OP PCR tests, clearance by a healthcare professional, or resolution of symptoms. In the prospective study, whole blood, serum and a nasopharyngeal or oropharyngeal swab were collected from each participant by mobile phlebotomists. Additional blood draws and questionnaires over a 2-month period could optionally be provided by prospective study participants. Blood samples from the prospective study were shipped frozen or at room temperature prior to DNA extraction.

The receptor was derived from a woman between 50 and 59 years old who had recovered from COVID-19. The sample was PBMCs or T cells enriched from blood (not recorded which). The sequence links TRBV6-6 to TRBJ2-1; a stretch of 8 junction bases matches TRBD2. The encoded CDR3 is CASSTTSGFSYNEQFF. The nucleotide sequence is given as TGTGCCAGCAGCACAACTAGCGGATTCTCCTACAATGAGCAGTTCTTC.